This record concerns one T cell receptor (beta chain) sequence. Some clones are missing from TCRdb's copy, which holds only in-frame ones; the method was immunoSEQ multiplex PCR. The sample holds about 1.1 million clones; approximately 80% are singletons and the top ten take 0.6% to 0.7%. Trimming took off 6 bases at V and 0 bases at J, with 9 bases between the two ends. This CDR3 spans 15 amino acids. CDR1 is SGHTA and CDR2 is FQGNSA in the germline V gene. This entry is derived from a study of shared clonotypes between healthy human individuals. The material sequenced was memory CD4+ T cells from PBMCs. As to subset: CD45RA-negative fraction. The sequence came from a young man in good health. Some clones in this sample may be carry-over from other donors' samples. The chain combines TRBV7-2 with TRBJ2-6; D not certain. The CDR3: CASSRISSGANVLTF. The CDR3 nucleotides read TGTGCCAGCAGTCGCATTAGCTCTGGGGCCAACGTCCTGACTTTC. Based on the CDR3 plus reference TRBV7-2 and TRBJ2-6, the full variable domain is GAGVSQSPSNKVTEKGKDVELRCDPISGHTALYWYRQSLGQGLEFLIYFQGNSAPDKSGLPSDRFSAERTGGSVSTLTIQRTQQEDSAVYLCASSRISSGANVLTFGAGSRLTVL.